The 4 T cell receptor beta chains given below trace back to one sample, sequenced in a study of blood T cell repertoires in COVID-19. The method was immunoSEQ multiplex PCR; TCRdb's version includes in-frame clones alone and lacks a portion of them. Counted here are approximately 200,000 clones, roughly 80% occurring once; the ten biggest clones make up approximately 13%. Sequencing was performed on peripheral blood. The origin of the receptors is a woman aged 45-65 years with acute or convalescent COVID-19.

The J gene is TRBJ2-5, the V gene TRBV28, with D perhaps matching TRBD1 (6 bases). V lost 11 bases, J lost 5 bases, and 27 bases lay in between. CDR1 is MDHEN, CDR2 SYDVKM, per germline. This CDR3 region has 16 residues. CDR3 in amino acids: CAGSSIGGFLEETQYF. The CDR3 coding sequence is TGTGCCGGATCCTCAATAGGGGGTTTCCTCGAGGAGACCCAGTACTTC. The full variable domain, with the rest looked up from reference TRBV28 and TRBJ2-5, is DVKVTQSSRYLVKRTGEKVFLECVQDMDHENMFWYRQDPGLGLRLIYFSYDVKMKEKGDIPEGYSVSREKKERFSLILESASTNQTSMYLCAGSSIGGFLEETQYFGPGTRLLVL.

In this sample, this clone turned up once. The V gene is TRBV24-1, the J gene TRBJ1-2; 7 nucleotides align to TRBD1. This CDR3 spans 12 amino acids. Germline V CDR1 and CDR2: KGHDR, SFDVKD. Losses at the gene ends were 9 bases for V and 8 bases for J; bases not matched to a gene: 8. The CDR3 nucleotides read TGTGCCACCCGTAGGGACAGAGGAGGCTACACCTTC. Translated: CATRRDRGGYTF.

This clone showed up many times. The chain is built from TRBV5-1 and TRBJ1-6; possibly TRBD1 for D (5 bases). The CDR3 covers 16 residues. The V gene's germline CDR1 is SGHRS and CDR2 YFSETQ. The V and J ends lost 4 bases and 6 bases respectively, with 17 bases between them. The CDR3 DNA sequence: TGCGCCAGCAGCGCGGGGGACCGCCGGGGTAATTCACCCCTCCACTTT. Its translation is CASSAGDRRGNSPLHF.

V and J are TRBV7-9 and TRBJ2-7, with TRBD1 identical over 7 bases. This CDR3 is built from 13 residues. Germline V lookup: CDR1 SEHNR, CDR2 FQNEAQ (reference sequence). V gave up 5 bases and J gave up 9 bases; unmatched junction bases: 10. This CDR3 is CASSPGTDRRQYF. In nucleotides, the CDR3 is TGTGCCAGCAGCCCAGGGACAGACCGTAGGCAGTACTTC.